Given below is one T cell receptor (beta chain) in context. The time point was: patch test 3, about 24 weeks after DPC sensitization. Treatment meaning: therapeutic diphenylcyclopropenone sensitization with weekly scalp DPC. The data originate from a study of human T cells and chemical hapten exposure. TCRdb analysed the RACE reads with MiXCR anew, one entry per CDR3 protein. The table lists 50,000 or so distinct CDR3 sequences, approximately 9.9% of them singletons. This CDR3 comprises 15 residues. Trimming stripped 3 bases from V and 0 bases from J, with 12 bases between. Germline lookup yields CDR1 PRHDT and CDR2 FYEKMQ (reference sequence).

The J gene is TRBJ2-7, the V gene TRBV13; the D gene is possibly TRBD2 (6 bases). Specimen: whole blood, collected in connection with sensitization to the hapten diphenylcyclopropenone (DPC). This receptor was obtained from a middle-aged woman with alopecia areata. Some clones in this sample may be carry-over from other donors' samples. DNA of the CDR3: TGTGCCAGCAGCTTTCGGGACTTCCGCTCCTACGAGCAGTACTTC. Translation gives CASSFRDFRSYEQYF. The full variable domain, rest sourced from reference TRBV13 and TRBJ2-7, is AAGVIQSPRHLIKEKRETATLKCYPIPRHDTVYWYQQGPGQDPQFLISFYEKMQSDKGSIPDRFSAQQFSDYHSELNMSSLELGDSALYFCASSFRDFRSYEQYFGPGTRLTVT.